This T cell receptor (beta chain) was recovered during a study of neurological immune-mediated disorders. As for the study in general: Of the 35 or so patients with multiple sclerosis, about 31 had relapsing-remitting MS, whereas the remaining 3 had secondary progressive MS.

This clonotype was counted ten times or more. Antigen unknown. Study-level findings and limits: Multiple sclerosis was found to have the least TCR clonal expansion, below healthy controls, and HTLV-1-associated myelopathy the most. Neither clinical nor MRI features were found to be associated with the multiple sclerosis repertoire cluster.

V dropped 6 bases and J dropped 1 base, with 16 bases sitting between them. Germline V lookup: CDR1 SGHTA, CDR2 FQGNSA. The CDR3 covers 16 residues. The cDNA was generated by 5'RACE with 10-nucleotide random UMIs. Each CDR3 protein is one row after TCRdb ran MiXCR on the 5' RACE reads. The sample has 65,000 to 75,000 distinct CDR3 sequences, 4.8% seen once. This clonotype was sampled from a woman between 70 and 85 years old with multiple sclerosis. The source material was PBMCs. The gene calls are TRBV7-2 and TRBJ2-1; tentatively, D is TRBD1 or TRBD2 (5 bases each). CDR3 amino acids: CASSSFTGLSYNEQFF. The CDR3 coding sequence is TGTGCCAGCAGTTCCTTTACAGGACTTTCCTACAATGAGCAGTTCTTC.